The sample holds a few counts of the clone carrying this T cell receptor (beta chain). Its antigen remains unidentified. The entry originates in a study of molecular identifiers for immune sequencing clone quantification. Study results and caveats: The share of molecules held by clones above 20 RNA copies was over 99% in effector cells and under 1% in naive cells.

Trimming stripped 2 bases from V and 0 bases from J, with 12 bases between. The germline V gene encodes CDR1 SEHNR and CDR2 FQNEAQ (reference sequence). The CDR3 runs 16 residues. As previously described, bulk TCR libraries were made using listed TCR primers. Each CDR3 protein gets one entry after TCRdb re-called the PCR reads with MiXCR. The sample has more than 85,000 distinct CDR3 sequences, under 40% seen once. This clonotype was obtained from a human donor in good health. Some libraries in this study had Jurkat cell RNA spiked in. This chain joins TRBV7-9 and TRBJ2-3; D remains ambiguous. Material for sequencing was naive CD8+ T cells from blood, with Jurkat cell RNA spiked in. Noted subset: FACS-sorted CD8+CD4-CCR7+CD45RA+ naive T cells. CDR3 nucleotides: TGTGCCAGCAGCTTATTCCACGGACCTAGCACAGATACGCAGTATTTT. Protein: CASSLFHGPSTDTQYF.